This T cell receptor (beta chain) was retrieved from a study of cytomegalovirus exposure and HLA in healthy donors. The PCR used 60 Vbeta and 13 Jbeta primers. Per the study methods: As a later analysis found, there were about 80 million unique TCR beta chains, of which 8.5 million to 13 million were shared. Assay used: immunoSEQ multiplex PCR; TCRdb lists only in-frame clones, some missing. The V and J calls and clone size are taken from that table; D and trimming were inferred from the DNA. The table includes under 250,000 clones, about 80% detected once. This CDR3 comprises 13 residues. V lost 2 bases to trimming and J lost 4 bases, with 8 bases between them. The germline CDR1 and CDR2 sequences are SGHNT and YYREEE (reference sequence).

The receptor was derived from a woman aged 45-60 years in good health and CMV-seropositive. The sequencing sample was made of PBMCs. This sequence joins TRBV5-4 and TRBJ2-3; TRBD1 might be the D (6 bases). The CDR3 sequence: CASSFRGSDTQYF. CDR3 nucleotide sequence: TGTGCCAGCAGCTTCAGGGGATCAGATACGCAGTATTTT.